This TCR beta chain was obtained from a study of graft-versus-host responses after intestinal transplantation. In the study overall: Each patient got anti-thymocyte globulin induction, then tacrolimus and steroids for around three years. Study results and caveats: High graft-versus-host to host-versus-graft clonal ratios were found in allografts of patients who had graft-donor T cell macrochimerism. Recipient marrow harbored GvH clones, some of which surfaced first in ileum or blood. Peak circulating GvH clone levels tracked with early post-transplant HvG declines.

The J segment lost 5 bases and the V segment lost 2 bases, leaving 13 bases of the junction unmatched. CDR3 length: 18 residues. Germline CDR1 reads MDHEN; CDR2 reads SYDVKM. With regard to this clone: The antigen remains unidentified.

Using immunoSEQ multiplex PCR, the repertoire was profiled, and TCRdb retains in-frame clones only, with some absent. The sample has approximately 99,000 clones; roughly 90% are singletons. Sequencing used unstimulated CD8+ T cells sorted from spleen or lymph node cells, obtained before transplant. The genes are TRBV28 and TRBJ2-5, with 11 bases identical to TRBD2. The clonotype was recovered from a human donor who was the organ donor for an intestinal transplant. The CDR3 sequence: CASSLNPTSGRWVETQYF. The CDR3 region has the DNA TGTGCCAGCAGTTTAAATCCTACTAGCGGGAGATGGGTCGAGACCCAGTACTTC.